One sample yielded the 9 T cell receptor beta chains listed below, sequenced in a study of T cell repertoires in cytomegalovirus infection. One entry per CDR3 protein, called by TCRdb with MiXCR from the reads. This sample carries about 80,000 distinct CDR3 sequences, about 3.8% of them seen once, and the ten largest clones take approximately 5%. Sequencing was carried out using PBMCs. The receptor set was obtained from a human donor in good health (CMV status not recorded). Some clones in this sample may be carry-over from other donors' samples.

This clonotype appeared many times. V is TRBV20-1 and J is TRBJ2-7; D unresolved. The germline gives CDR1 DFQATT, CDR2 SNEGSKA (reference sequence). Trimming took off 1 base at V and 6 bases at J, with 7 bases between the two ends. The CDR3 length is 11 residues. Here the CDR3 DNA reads TGCAGTGCTAGAGTCAGAATCGAGCAGTACTTC. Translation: CSARVRIEQYF.

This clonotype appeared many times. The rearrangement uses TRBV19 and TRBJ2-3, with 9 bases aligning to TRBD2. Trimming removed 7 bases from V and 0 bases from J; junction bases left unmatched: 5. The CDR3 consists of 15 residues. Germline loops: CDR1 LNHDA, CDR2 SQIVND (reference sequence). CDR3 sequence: CASKATSGSTDTQYF. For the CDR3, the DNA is TGTGCCAGTAAGGCGACTAGCGGTAGCACAGATACGCAGTATTTT.

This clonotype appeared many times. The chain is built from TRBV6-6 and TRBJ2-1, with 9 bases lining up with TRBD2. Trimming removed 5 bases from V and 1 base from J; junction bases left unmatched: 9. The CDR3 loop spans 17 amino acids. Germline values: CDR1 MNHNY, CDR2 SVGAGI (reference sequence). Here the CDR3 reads CASSATAGGGSYNEQFF. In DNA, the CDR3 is TGTGCCAGCAGTGCAACCGCGGGGGGGGGGTCCTACAATGAGCAGTTCTTC.

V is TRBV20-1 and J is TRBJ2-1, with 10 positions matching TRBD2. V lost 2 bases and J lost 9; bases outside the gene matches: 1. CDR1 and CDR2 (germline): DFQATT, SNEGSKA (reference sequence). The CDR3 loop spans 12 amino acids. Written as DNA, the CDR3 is TGCAGTGCTAGACGACTAGCGGGTGAGCAGTTCTTC. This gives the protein CSARRLAGEQFF.

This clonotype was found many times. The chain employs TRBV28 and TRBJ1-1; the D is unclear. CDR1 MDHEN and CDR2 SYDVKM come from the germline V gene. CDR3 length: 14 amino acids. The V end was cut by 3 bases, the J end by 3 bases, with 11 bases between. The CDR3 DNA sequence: TGTGCCAGCAGTTTCCTTGGCGGGGACACTGAAGCTTTCTTT. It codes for CASSFLGGDTEAFF.

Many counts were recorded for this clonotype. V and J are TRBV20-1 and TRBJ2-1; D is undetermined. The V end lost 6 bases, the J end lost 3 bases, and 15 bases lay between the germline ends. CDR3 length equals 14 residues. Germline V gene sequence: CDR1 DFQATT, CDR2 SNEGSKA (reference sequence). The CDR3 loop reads CSAKGGGSYNEQFF. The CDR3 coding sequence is TGCAGTGCGAAGGGTGGTGGAAGCTACAATGAGCAGTTCTTC.

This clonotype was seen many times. CDR3 DNA sequence: TGTGCCAGCTCACCACGCAACGGGGGGGACTACAATGAGCAGTTCTTC. It yields the protein CASSPRNGGDYNEQFF. The rearrangement joins TRBV18 to TRBJ2-1, with 8 positions matching TRBD2. The CDR3 runs to 16 residues. Unmatched junction bases numbered 5, after V lost 1 base and J lost 3 bases. Germline V gene sequence: CDR1 KGHSH, CDR2 LQKENI.

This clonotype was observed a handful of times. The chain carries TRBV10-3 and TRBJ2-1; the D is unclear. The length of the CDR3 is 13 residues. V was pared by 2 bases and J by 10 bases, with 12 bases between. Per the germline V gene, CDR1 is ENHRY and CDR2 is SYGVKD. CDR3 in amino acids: CAISEQSGNEQFF. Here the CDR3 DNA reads TGTGCCATCAGTGAGCAGTCTGGAAACGAGCAGTTCTTC.

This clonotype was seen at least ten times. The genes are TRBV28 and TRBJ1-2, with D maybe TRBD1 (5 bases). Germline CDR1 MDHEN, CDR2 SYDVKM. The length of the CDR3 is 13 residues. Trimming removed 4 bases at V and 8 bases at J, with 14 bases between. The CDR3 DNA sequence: TGTGCCAGCAGTTCGGGACTTACTACCGGCTACACCTTC. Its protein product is CASSSGLTTGYTF.